This TCR beta chain came from a study of T cell responses to AZD1222 COVID-19 vaccine. Study-level findings and limits: Among AZD1222 vaccinees, only five or six were seropositive at baseline. Variant regions that are unmutated are reportedly the target of nearly half of spike-specific TCRs. Vaccine-related CD4 TCRs covered spike, predominating at 160-218 and 743-854.

Germline values: CDR1 DFQATT, CDR2 SNEGSKA (reference sequence). With 3 bases removed from V and 5 bases from J, the gap between germline ends came to 11 bases. The CDR3 totals 13 residues. Points on this clone: As yet, its antigen is unknown.

Second-dose groups at about 4 or about 12 weeks were pooled. Libraries were prepared by immunoSEQ multiplex PCR; TCRdb keeps only in-frame clonotypes and omits some of them. The sample contains 55,000 to 65,000 clones, 60% to 85% of which appear only once. This sequence was found in an adult who received the AZD1222 COVID-19 vaccine. The chain uses TRBV20-1 and TRBJ1-5; D gene unclear. This material consisted of peripheral blood, taken 28 days after the second AZD1222 dose. CDR3 in DNA: TGCAGTGCTAGTGAAAAGGGTTATCAGCCCCAGCATTTT. Residues: CSASEKGYQPQHF.